These 9 T cell receptor beta chains came from one sample sequenced in a study of T cell responses to AZD1222 COVID-19 vaccine. TCRdb's table, derived via immunoSEQ multiplex PCR, lists solely in-frame clones and lacks some. The table includes 45,000 to 50,000 clones, approximately 90% detected once. The sequences come from peripheral blood, collected 28 days after the second AZD1222 dose. All receptors derive from an adult who received the AZD1222 COVID-19 vaccine.

The chain joins TRBV10-3 to TRBJ2-2, with D perhaps matching TRBD2 (5 bases). CDR3 length: 15 residues. Germline CDR1 and CDR2: ENHRY and SYGVKD. Trimming took off 3 bases at V and 0 bases at J, with 8 bases between the two ends. As DNA, the CDR3 is TGTGCCATCAGTGACTGGGAGACGAACACCGGGGAGCTGTTTTTT. Translation: CAISDWETNTGELFF.

This clone turned up a few times. The chain couples TRBV19 to TRBJ2-7; D may be TRBD1 (6 bases). V shed 6 bases and J shed 3 bases, with 15 bases lying between them. The CDR3 is 14 residues long. Germline CDR1 LNHDA, CDR2 SQIVND (reference sequence). The CDR3 DNA sequence: TGTGCCAGTAGCATTAGGACAGCGAGCTACGAGCAGTACTTC. This sequence encodes CASSIRTASYEQYF.

V usage is TRBV7-3 and J usage is TRBJ1-4; D is undetermined. Trimming took 5 bases from V and 0 from J, leaving 13 bases between them. The CDR3 runs to 16 residues. Germline CDR1 and CDR2: SGHTA and FQGTGA. DNA of the CDR3: TGTGCCAGCAGCATACCGGGCCCCGCAACTAATGAAAAACTGTTTTTT. It codes for CASSIPGPATNEKLFF.

V is TRBV18 and J is TRBJ2-3; D is unresolved. The germline CDR1 and CDR2 sequences are KGHSH and LQKENI. V was pared by 2 bases and J by 5 bases, with 11 bases between. CDR3 length: 14 amino acids. The CDR3, as DNA: TGTGCCAGCTCACCAGCTGAGAGAGTAGATACGCAGTATTTT. Translating gives CASSPAERVDTQYF.

The chain has TRBV24-1 and TRBJ2-5; 13 nucleotides line up with TRBD2. This CDR3 region has 17 residues. Trimming cost V 2 bases and J 5 bases; bases outside gene matches: 7. From germline, CDR1 is KGHDR and CDR2 SFDVKD. CDR3 residues: CATSDSRLAGGQETQYF. The CDR3 DNA sequence: TGTGCCACCAGTGATTCCCGACTAGCGGGGGGACAGGAGACCCAGTACTTC.

J is TRBJ1-3 and V is TRBV6-5; D not resolved. CDR3 length: 12 amino acids. CDR1 and CDR2 (germline): MNHEY, SVGAGI. The V end lost 8 bases, the J end lost 2 bases, and 7 bases lay between the germline ends. The CDR3 bases are TGTGCCAGCGGCGGCGCTGGAAACACCATATATTTT. Translating gives CASGGAGNTIYF.

This chain connects TRBV3-1 (or the pseudogene TRBV3-2) to TRBJ1-2; no definite D call. Trimming cost V 0 bases and J 8 bases, with 10 bases left between them. The CDR3 loop spans 13 amino acids. CDR1 and CDR2 (germline): LGHDT, YNNKEL (reference sequence). Here the CDR3 reads CASSQDPRRGYTF. The CDR3 DNA reads TGTGCCAGCAGCCAAGATCCTAGGCGGGGCTACACCTTC.

This chain joins TRBV6-4 and TRBJ1-1, with D hard to call. CDR3 size: 13 residues. V lost 6 bases, J lost 3 bases, and 11 bases lay in between. CDR1 MRHNA and CDR2 SNTAGT come from the germline V gene. CDR3 nucleotide sequence: TGTGCCAGCAGAAGGGAGGAGGACACTGAAGCTTTCTTT. As protein: CASRREEDTEAFF.

This rearrangement joins TRBV5-8 to TRBJ1-3; 8 bases align to TRBD1. CDR1 is SGHTS and CDR2 is YDEGEE in the germline V gene. The CDR3 is made up of 14 amino acids. V shed 4 bases and J 0 bases; nucleotides not matched to a gene: 0. The CDR3 loop reads CASSGTGSGNTIYF. The CDR3 bases are TGTGCCAGCAGCGGGACAGGCTCTGGAAACACCATATATTTT.